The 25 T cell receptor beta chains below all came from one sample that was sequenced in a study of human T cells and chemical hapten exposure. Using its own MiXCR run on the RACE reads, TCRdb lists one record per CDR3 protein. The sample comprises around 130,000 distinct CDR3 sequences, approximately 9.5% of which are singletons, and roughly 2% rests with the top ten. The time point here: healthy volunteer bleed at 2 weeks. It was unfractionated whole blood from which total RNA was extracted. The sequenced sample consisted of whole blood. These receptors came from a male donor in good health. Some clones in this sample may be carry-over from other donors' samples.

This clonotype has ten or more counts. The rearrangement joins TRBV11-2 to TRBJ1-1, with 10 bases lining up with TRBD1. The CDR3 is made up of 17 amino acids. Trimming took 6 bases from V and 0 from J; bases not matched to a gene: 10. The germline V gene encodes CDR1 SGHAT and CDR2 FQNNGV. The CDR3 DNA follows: TGTGCCAGCAGTCGGACAGGGGGTAACGGCATGAACACTGAAGCTTTCTTT. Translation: CASSRTGGNGMNTEAFF.

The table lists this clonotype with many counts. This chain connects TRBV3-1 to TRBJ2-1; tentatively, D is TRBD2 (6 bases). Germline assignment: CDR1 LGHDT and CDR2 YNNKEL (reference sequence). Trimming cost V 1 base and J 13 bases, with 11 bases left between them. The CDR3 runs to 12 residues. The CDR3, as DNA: TGTGCCAGCAGCCAAGGAGAGCGGGTTCAGTTCTTC. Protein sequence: CASSQGERVQFF.

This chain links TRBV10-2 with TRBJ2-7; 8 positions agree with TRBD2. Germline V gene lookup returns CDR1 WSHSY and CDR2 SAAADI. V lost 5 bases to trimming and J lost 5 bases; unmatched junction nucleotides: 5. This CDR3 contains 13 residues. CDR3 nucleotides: TGCGCCAGCAGTCCGGGAGGGCCTGACGAGCAGTACTTC. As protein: CASSPGGPDEQYF.

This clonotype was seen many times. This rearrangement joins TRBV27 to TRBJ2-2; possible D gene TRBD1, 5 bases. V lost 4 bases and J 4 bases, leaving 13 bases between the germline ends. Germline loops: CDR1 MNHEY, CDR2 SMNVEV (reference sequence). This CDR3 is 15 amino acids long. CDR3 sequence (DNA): TGTGCCAGCAGTTCCCACTCGACAGTCACCGGGGAGCTGTTTTTT. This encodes CASSSHSTVTGELFF.

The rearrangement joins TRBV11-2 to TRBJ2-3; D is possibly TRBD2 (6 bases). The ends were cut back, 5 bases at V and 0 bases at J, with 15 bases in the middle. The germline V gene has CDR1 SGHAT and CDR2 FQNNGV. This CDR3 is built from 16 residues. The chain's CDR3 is CASSIISGTSTDTQYF. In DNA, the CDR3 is TGTGCCAGCAGCATCATTTCCGGGACTAGCACAGATACGCAGTATTTT.

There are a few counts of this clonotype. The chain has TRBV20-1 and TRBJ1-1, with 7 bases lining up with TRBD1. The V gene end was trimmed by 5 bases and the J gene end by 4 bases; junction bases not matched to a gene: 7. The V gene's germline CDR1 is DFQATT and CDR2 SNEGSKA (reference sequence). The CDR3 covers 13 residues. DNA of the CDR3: TGCAGTGCTGCTGGACAGGAGAGCACTGAAGCTTTCTTT. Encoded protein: CSAAGQESTEAFF.

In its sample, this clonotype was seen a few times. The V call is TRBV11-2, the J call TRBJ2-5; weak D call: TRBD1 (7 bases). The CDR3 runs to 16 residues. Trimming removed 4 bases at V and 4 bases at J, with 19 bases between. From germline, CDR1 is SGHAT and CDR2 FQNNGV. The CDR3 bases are TGTGCCAGCAGCTCTGGACAGGAGGGAAGGGGAGAGACCCAGTACTTC. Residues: CASSSGQEGRGETQYF.

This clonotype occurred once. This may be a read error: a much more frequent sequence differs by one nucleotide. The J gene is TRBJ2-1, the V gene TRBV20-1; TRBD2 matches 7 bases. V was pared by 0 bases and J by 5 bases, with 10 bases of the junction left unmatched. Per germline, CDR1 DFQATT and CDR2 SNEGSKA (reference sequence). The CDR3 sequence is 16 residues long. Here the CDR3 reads CSARDEGGRMDNEQFF. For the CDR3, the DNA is TGCAGTGCTAGAGATGAAGGCGGGAGAATGGACAATGAGCAGTTCTTC.

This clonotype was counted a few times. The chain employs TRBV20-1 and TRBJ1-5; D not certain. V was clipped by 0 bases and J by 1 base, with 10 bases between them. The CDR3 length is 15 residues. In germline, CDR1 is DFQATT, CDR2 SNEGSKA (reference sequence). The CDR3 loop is CSAREEGKSNQPQHF. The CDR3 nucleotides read TGCAGTGCTAGAGAAGAAGGGAAGAGCAATCAGCCCCAGCATTTT.

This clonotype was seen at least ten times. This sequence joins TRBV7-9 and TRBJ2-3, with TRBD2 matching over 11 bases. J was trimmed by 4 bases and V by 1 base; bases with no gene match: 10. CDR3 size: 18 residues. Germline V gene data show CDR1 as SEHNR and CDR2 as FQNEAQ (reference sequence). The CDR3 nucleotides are TGTGCCAGCAGCTTAGGGCTAGCGGGAGGACAGATAGCAGATACGCAGTATTTT. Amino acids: CASSLGLAGGQIADTQYF.

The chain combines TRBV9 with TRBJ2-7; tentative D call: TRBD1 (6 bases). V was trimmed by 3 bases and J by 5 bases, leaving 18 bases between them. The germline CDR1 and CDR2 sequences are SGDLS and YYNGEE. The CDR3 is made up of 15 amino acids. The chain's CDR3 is CASSGDRDNRNEQYF. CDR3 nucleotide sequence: TGTGCCAGCAGCGGAGACCGGGACAACCGGAACGAGCAGTACTTC.

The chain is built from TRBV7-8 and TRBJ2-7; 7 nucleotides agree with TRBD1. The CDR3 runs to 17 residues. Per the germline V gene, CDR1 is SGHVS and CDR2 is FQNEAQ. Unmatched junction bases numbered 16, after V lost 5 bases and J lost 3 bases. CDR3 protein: CASSPRGGTGFIYEQYF. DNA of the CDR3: TGTGCCAGCAGCCCGCGAGGGGGCACGGGTTTCATCTACGAGCAGTACTTC.

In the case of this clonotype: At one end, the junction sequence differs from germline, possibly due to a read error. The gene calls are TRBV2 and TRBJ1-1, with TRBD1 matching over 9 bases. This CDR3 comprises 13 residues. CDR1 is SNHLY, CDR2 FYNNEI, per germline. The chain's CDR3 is CVSRDRDNTEAFF. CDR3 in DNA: TGTGTCAGCCGGGACAGGGACAACACTGAAGCTTTCTTT.

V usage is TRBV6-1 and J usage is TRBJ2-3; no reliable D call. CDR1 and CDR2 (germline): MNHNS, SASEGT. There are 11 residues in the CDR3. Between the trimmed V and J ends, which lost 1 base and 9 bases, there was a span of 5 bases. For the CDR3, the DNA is TGTGCCAGCAGTGAAGGGGCCACGCAGTATTTT. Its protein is CASSEGATQYF.

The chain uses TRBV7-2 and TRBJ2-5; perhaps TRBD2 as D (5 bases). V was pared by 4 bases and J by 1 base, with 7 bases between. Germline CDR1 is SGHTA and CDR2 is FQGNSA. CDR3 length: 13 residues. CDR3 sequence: CASSSLAQETQYF. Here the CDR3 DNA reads TGTGCCAGCAGCTCCCTAGCCCAAGAGACCCAGTACTTC.

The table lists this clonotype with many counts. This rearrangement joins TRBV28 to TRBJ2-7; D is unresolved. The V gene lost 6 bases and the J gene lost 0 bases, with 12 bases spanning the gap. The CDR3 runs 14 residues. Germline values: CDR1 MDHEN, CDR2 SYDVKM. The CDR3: CASSDIGNSYEQYF. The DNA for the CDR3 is TGTGCCAGCAGCGACATAGGGAACTCCTACGAGCAGTACTTC. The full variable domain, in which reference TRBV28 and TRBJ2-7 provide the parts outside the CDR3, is DVKVTQSSRYLVKRTGEKVFLECVQDMDHENMFWYRQDPGLGLRLIYFSYDVKMKEKGDIPEGYSVSREKKERFSLILESASTNQTSMYLCASSDIGNSYEQYFGPGTRLTVT.

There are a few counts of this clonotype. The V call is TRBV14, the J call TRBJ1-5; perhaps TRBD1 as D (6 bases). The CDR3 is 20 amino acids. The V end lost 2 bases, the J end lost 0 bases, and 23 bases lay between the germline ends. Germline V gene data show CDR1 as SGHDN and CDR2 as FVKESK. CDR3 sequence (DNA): TGTGCCAGCAGCCAATTAGAACAGGGAAAGGTAAATATTAGCAATCAGCCCCAGCATTTT. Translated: CASSQLEQGKVNISNQPQHF.

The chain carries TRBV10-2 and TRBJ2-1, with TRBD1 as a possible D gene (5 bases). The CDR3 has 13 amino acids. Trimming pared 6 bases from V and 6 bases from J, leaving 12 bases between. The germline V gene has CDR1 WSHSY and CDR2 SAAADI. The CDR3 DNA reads TGCGCCAGCAGGGCAGGGCGTATCAATGAGCAGTTCTTC. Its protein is CASRAGRINEQFF.

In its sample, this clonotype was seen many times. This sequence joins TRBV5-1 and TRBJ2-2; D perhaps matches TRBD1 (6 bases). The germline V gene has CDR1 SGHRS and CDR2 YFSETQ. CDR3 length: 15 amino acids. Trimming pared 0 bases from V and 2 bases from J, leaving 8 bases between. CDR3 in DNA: TGCGCCAGCAGCTTGGCGGACAGCAACACCGGGGAGCTGTTTTTT. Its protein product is CASSLADSNTGELFF.

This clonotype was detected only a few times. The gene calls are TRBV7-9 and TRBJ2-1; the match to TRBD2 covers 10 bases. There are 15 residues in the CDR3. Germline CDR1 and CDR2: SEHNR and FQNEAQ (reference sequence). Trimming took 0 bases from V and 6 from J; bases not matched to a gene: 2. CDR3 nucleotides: TGTGCCAGCAGCTTAGCCGGGACTAGCGTCAATGAGCAGTTCTTC. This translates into CASSLAGTSVNEQFF.

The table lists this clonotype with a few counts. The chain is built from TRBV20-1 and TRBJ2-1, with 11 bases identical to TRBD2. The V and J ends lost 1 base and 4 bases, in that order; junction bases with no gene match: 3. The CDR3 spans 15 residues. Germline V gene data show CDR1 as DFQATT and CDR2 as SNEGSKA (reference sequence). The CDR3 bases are TGCAGTGCTAGAGCCGGGACTAGCGGTTACAATGAGCAGTTCTTC. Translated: CSARAGTSGYNEQFF.

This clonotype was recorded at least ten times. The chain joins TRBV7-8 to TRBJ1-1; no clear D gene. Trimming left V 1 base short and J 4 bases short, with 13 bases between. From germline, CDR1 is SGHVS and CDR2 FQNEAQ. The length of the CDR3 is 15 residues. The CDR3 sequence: CASSLGSPVGTEAFF. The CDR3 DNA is TGTGCCAGCAGCTTAGGTTCACCAGTTGGCACTGAAGCTTTCTTT.

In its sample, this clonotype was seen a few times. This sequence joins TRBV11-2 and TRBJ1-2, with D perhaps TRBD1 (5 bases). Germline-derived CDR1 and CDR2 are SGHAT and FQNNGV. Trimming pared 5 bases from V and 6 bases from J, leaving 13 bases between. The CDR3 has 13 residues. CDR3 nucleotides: TGTGCCAGCAGCCAAGCGAGGGACGATGGCTACACCTTC. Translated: CASSQARDDGYTF.

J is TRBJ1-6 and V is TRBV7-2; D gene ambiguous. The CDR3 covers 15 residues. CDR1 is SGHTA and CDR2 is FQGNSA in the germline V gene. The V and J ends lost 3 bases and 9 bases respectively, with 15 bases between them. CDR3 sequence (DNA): TGTGCCAGCAGCTTGCAGAGCGGAGGACGTTCACCCCTCCACTTT. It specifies CASSLQSGGRSPLHF.

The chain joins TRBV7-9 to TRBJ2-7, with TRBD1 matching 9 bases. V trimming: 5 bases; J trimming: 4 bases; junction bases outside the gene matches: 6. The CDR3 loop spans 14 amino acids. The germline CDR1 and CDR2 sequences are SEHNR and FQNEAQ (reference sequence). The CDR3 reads CASSIRDRVYEQYF. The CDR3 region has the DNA TGTGCCAGCAGCATACGGGACAGGGTTTACGAGCAGTACTTC.